What follows are 32 T cell receptor beta chains derived from one specimen sequenced in a study of shared clonotypes between healthy human individuals. Here immunoSEQ multiplex PCR was the method, and the copy in TCRdb shows in-frame clones only, minus some. The sample yields about 500,000 clones, around 77% seen once. The material sequenced was PBMCs. These TCRs come from a woman aged 40 to 50 in good health. Some clones in this sample may be carry-over from other donors' samples.

This chain links TRBV19 with TRBJ2-7, with TRBD2 matching over 8 bases. This CDR3 is built from 13 residues. Germline values: CDR1 LNHDA, CDR2 SQIVND (reference sequence). The ends lost 3 bases at V and 2 bases at J; junction bases unmatched: 0. The CDR3 spells CASSMGLAYEQYF. The CDR3 region has the DNA TGTGCCAGTAGTATGGGACTAGCCTACGAGCAGTACTTC.

The chain carries TRBV5-1 and TRBJ2-7; no firm D call. V shed 2 bases and J shed 9 bases, with 9 bases lying between them. CDR1 is SGHRS and CDR2 is YFSETQ in the germline V gene. The length of the CDR3 is 11 residues. DNA for the CDR3: TGCGCCAGCAGCTTCAAAGATAGGCAGTACTTC. Its protein product is CASSFKDRQYF.

With respect to this clone: The same CDR3 also results from other DNA sequences found in this sample. V gene TRBV30 combines with J gene TRBJ2-3; no firm D call. V was pared by 0 bases and J by 4 bases, with 8 bases between. This CDR3 has 13 residues. Germline V lookup: CDR1 GTSNPN, CDR2 SVGIG (reference sequence). In DNA form, the CDR3 reads TGTGCCTGGAGTGTAGGCACCGCAGATACGCAGTATTTT. Translating it yields CAWSVGTADTQYF.

This clone was recorded once. The gene calls are TRBV11-2 and TRBJ2-7; TRBD2 might be the D (6 bases). Germline CDR1 is SGHAT and CDR2 is FQNNGV. The CDR3 sequence is 14 residues long. The ends were cut back, 0 bases at V and 4 bases at J, with 10 bases in the middle. CDR3 bases: TGTGCCAGCAGCTTAGAGGTGCGGGGTTACGAGCAGTACTTC. Translation: CASSLEVRGYEQYF.

The gene calls are TRBV4-1 and TRBJ2-7; TRBD1 agrees at 7 bases. CDR1 MGHRA and CDR2 YSYEKL come from the germline V gene. CDR3 length: 13 residues. V lost 3 bases to trimming and J lost 3 bases; unmatched junction nucleotides: 2. The DNA of the CDR3 is TGCGCCAGCAGCCAGAGACAGGGCTACGAGCAGTACTTC. Protein sequence: CASSQRQGYEQYF.

The chain uses TRBV7-8 and TRBJ2-7; D remains ambiguous. Germline assignment: CDR1 SGHVS and CDR2 FQNEAQ. The CDR3 length is 15 residues. Trimming removed 6 bases from V and 8 bases from J, with 23 bases in between. The CDR3 DNA sequence: TGTGCCAGCAGTTTCCTCCGCTACTCACCATACAAGCAGTACTTC. Its protein is CASSFLRYSPYKQYF. Variable domain in full (rest from reference TRBV7-8 and TRBJ2-7): GAGVSQSPRYKVAKRGQDVALRCDPISGHVSLFWYQQALGQGPEFLTYFQNEAQLDKSGLPSDRFFAERPEGSVSTLKIQRTQQEDSAVYLCASSFLRYSPYKQYFGPGTRLTVT.

This rearrangement joins TRBV27 to TRBJ1-2; 9 bases line up with TRBD1. Germline loops: CDR1 MNHEY, CDR2 SMNVEV (reference sequence). CDR3 length: 14 amino acids. V lost 4 bases to trimming and J lost 4 bases; unmatched junction nucleotides: 4. CDR3 coding DNA: TGTGCCAGCAGTTCCGGGACAGGGCTCTATGGCTACACCTTC. The encoded protein is CASSSGTGLYGYTF.

With respect to this clone: This sequence is one base from a far larger clone and is likely a read error. In the same sample, other DNA sequences code for this CDR3. The V and J genes are TRBV2 and TRBJ2-5; D might be TRBD2 (6 bases). V shed 5 bases and J shed 5 bases, with 15 bases lying between them. CDR1 is SNHLY and CDR2 is FYNNEI in the germline V gene. The CDR3 runs 14 residues. This CDR3 is CASSRQRERETQYF. For the CDR3, the DNA is TGTGCCAGCAGTCGGCAACGGGAGCGCGAGACCCAGTACTTC.

In this sample, this clone turned up many times. V gene TRBV25-1 combines with J gene TRBJ1-6; possibly TRBD1 for D (5 bases). Germline loops: CDR1 MGHDK, CDR2 SYGVNS. This CDR3 comprises 16 residues. V was shortened by 0 bases and J by 10 bases, with 16 bases between the two germline ends. CDR3: CASSEYEAGVSSPLHF. Here the CDR3 DNA reads TGTGCCAGCAGTGAATACGAGGCGGGGGTTTCATCACCCCTCCACTTT.

The chain carries TRBV27 and TRBJ2-6; D gene unclear. Germline V gene data show CDR1 as MNHEY and CDR2 as SMNVEV (reference sequence). Trimming took 3 bases from V and 3 from J, leaving 3 bases between them. This CDR3 comprises 13 residues. CDR3 coding DNA: TGTGCCAGCAGTTTGGGTGGGGCCAACGTCCTGACTTTC. Residues: CASSLGGANVLTF.

This clone has a single count. The chain employs TRBV28 and TRBJ1-4; 8 bases are a match to TRBD1. This CDR3 comprises 16 residues. Per germline, CDR1 MDHEN and CDR2 SYDVKM. V gave up 6 bases and J gave up 10 bases; unmatched junction bases: 16. The CDR3 region is CASRTPGQDGGGKLFF. The CDR3 region has the DNA TGTGCCAGCAGGACCCCGGGACAGGATGGGGGGGGAAAACTGTTTTTT.

In its sample, this clone was seen a few times. The gene calls are TRBV7-2 and TRBJ2-1; 8 nucleotides line up with TRBD2. The CDR3 contains 16 residues. CDR1 SGHTA and CDR2 FQGNSA come from the germline V gene. After removal of 5 bases from V and 7 bases from J, the junction contained 13 bases not matched to a gene. The CDR3 region has the DNA TGTGCCAGCAGCCCAGGAGGTAGCGGGACGAATAATGAGCAGTTCTTC. It specifies CASSPGGSGTNNEQFF.

The V and J genes are TRBV18 and TRBJ1-5; D remains ambiguous. Germline CDR1 and CDR2: KGHSH and LQKENI. V shed 3 bases and J shed 3 bases, with 6 bases lying between them. This CDR3 region has 13 residues. The CDR3 reads CASSPTDNQPQHF. The DNA of the CDR3 is TGTGCCAGCTCACCTACAGACAATCAGCCCCAGCATTTT.

With respect to this clone: The sample holds other DNA sequences that translate to the same CDR3. The J gene is TRBJ2-7, the V gene TRBV7-2; D is uncertain. Trimming pared 5 bases from V and 0 bases from J, leaving 5 bases between. This CDR3 spans 12 amino acids. Per the germline V gene, CDR1 is SGHTA and CDR2 is FQGNSA. The CDR3 bases are TGTGCCAGCAGCCCCTACTCCTACGAGCAGTACTTC. Amino acid sequence: CASSPYSYEQYF.

The J gene is TRBJ2-7, the V gene TRBV28, with 8 bases fitting TRBD2. The CDR3 extends over 15 amino acids. Trimming cost V 10 bases and J 4 bases; bases outside gene matches: 15. CDR1 is MDHEN, CDR2 SYDVKM, per germline. CDR3 sequence: CAITRGGASRYEQYF. CDR3 sequence (DNA): TGTGCCATCACTCGGGGGGGCGCGTCAAGATACGAGCAGTACTTC. The full variable domain, its missing parts supplied by reference TRBV28 and TRBJ2-7, is DVKVTQSSRYLVKRTGEKVFLECVQDMDHENMFWYRQDPGLGLRLIYFSYDVKMKEKGDIPEGYSVSREKKERFSLILESASTNQTSMYLCAITRGGASRYEQYFGPGTRLTVT.

The V gene is TRBV5-1, the J gene TRBJ1-3, with 12 bases aligning to TRBD1. V lost 4 bases, J lost 1 base, and 9 bases stayed unmatched. Germline V lookup: CDR1 SGHRS, CDR2 YFSETQ. This CDR3 is 18 amino acids long. CDR3 coding DNA: TGCGCCAGCAGCCTCGGGACAGGGGGCAAGTTATCTGGAAACACCATATATTTT. Its translation: CASSLGTGGKLSGNTIYF.

The chain employs TRBV4-3 and TRBJ2-7; the D is unclear. Germline values: CDR1 LGHNA, CDR2 YSLEER. There are 15 residues in the CDR3. V was cut by 0 bases and J by 3 bases, with 12 bases left in between. The CDR3 DNA reads TGCGCCAGCAGCCAAGAAGGTGCACTTGGCTACGAGCAGTACTTC. As protein: CASSQEGALGYEQYF.

This clone was observed many times. This specimen includes other DNA sequences encoding the same CDR3. The CDR3 DNA reads as TGTGCCAGCTCACCGATGACAGAGGGCGAGCAGTACTTC. Translated: CASSPMTEGEQYF. V and J are TRBV18 and TRBJ2-7; TRBD1 or TRBD2 may be the D gene (5 bases each). CDR1 is KGHSH, CDR2 LQKENI, per germline. With 3 bases removed from V and 6 bases from J, the gap between germline ends came to 12 bases. The CDR3 runs 13 residues.

In regard to this clone: Other DNA sequences in this sample translate to the same CDR3. The chain couples TRBV30 to TRBJ1-4; D unclear. The V gene's germline CDR1 is GTSNPN and CDR2 SVGIG (reference sequence). With 0 bases removed from V and 7 bases from J, the gap between germline ends came to 3 bases. The CDR3 extends over 11 amino acids. CDR3 sequence reads: CAWSVREKLFF. Here the CDR3 DNA reads TGTGCCTGGAGTGTGCGTGAAAAACTGTTTTTT.

Regarding this clone: Other DNA sequences in this specimen translate into the identical CDR3. The rearrangement links TRBV5-1 to TRBJ1-3, with D maybe TRBD1 (5 bases). V lost 0 bases to trimming and J lost 2 bases, with 6 bases between them. The length of the CDR3 is 14 residues. Germline CDR1 is SGHRS and CDR2 is YFSETQ. The CDR3 protein is CASSLAGTGNTIYF. The CDR3 nucleotides read TGCGCCAGCAGCTTGGCAGGGACTGGAAACACCATATATTTT.

This clone showed up just a few times. V gene TRBV7-9 combines with J gene TRBJ2-1, with D maybe TRBD2 (6 bases). The V end was cut by 5 bases, the J end by 0 bases, with 14 bases between. Looked up from germline, CDR1 is SEHNR and CDR2 is FQNEAQ (reference sequence). CDR3 length: 16 residues. This CDR3 reads CASSAGLLSSYNEQFF. DNA of the CDR3: TGTGCCAGCAGCGCGGGACTCCTGAGCTCCTACAATGAGCAGTTCTTC.

This chain uses TRBV7-3 with TRBJ2-3, with no clear D. There are 13 residues in the CDR3. V lost 2 bases and J 6 bases, leaving 9 bases between the germline ends. The germline V gene has CDR1 SGHTA and CDR2 FQGTGA. Here the CDR3 DNA reads TGTGCCAGCAGCTTATCGCTTCAGGATACGCAGTATTTT. This gives the protein CASSLSLQDTQYF.

The J gene is TRBJ1-4, the V gene TRBV2, with D unresolved. The germline V and J ends were trimmed by 5 bases and 7 bases, with 11 bases remaining between them. The length of the CDR3 is 13 residues. In germline, CDR1 is SNHLY, CDR2 FYNNEI. The CDR3 sequence is CASSYPNSEKLFF. The CDR3 bases are TGTGCCAGCAGTTACCCAAATAGTGAAAAACTGTTTTTT.

The gene calls are TRBV20-1 and TRBJ2-3, with a tentative D call TRBD2 (6 bases). Germline V gene sequence: CDR1 DFQATT, CDR2 SNEGSKA (reference sequence). CDR3 length equals 11 residues. The V end was cut by 6 bases, the J end by 12 bases, with 16 bases between. Here the CDR3 DNA reads TGCAGTGCCATGGACTACCTCCATCAGTATTTT. It specifies CSAMDYLHQYF.

V and J are TRBV7-2 and TRBJ2-1; 7 bases are a match to TRBD2. Trimming cost V 7 bases and J 2 bases; bases outside gene matches: 5. This CDR3 contains 14 residues. Germline V lookup: CDR1 SGHTA, CDR2 FQGNSA. CDR3 in DNA: TGTGCCAGCATCCGGGACTATGCCTACAATGAGCAGTTCTTC. It yields the protein CASIRDYAYNEQFF.

The chain combines TRBV5-3 with TRBJ2-1; 10 nucleotides agree with TRBD2. TRBV5-3 is an ORF, and what it does is uncertain. CDR3 length equals 19 residues. V lost 2 bases to trimming and J lost 8 bases; unmatched junction nucleotides: 19. The CDR3 nucleotides read TGTGCCAGAAGCTTTGTCGGTTTGGCTAGCGGGAGTTCGTTGGATGAGCAGTTCTTC. It encodes CARSFVGLASGSSLDEQFF.

Note on this clone: The likely explanation is a read error, given a far larger clone one base away. V is TRBV6-5 and J is TRBJ2-7; D may match TRBD1 or TRBD2 (6 bases each). This CDR3 is 14 amino acids long. Looked up from germline, CDR1 is MNHEY and CDR2 is SVGAGI. The CDR3 sequence: CACSYSQGTYEQYF. The CDR3 DNA is TGTGCCTGCAGTTACTCGCAGGGGACTTACGAGCAGTACTTC.

This clone was detected many times. Relative to the germline gene, one junction end is altered; a read error may explain this. Other DNA sequences in the sample encode the same CDR3. The chain uses TRBV4-2 and TRBJ2-7; D is perhaps TRBD2 (6 bases). Per the germline V gene, CDR1 is LGHNA and CDR2 is YNFKEQ. This CDR3 has 14 residues. The CDR3, as DNA: TGTGCCAGCAGCCAGACCACTAGCTCCTATGAGCAGTACTTC. This encodes CASSQTTSSYEQYF.

Regarding this clone: A much larger clone sits a single nucleotide away, making a read error possible. This rearrangement joins TRBV28 to TRBJ1-4; a weak D match, TRBD1 (5 bases). Germline CDR1 reads MDHEN; CDR2 reads SYDVKM. The CDR3 has 14 amino acids. The V gene lost 10 bases and the J gene lost 9 bases, with 21 bases spanning the gap. This CDR3 is CATRMGTENKKLFF. As DNA, the CDR3 is TGTGCCACCCGCATGGGGACTGAAAATAAAAAACTGTTTTTT. Using reference TRBV28 and TRBJ1-4 for the parts outside the CDR3, the full variable domain is DVKVTQSSRYLVKRTGEKVFLECVQDMDHENMFWYRQDPGLGLRLIYFSYDVKMKEKGDIPEGYSVSREKKERFSLILESASTNQTSMYLCATRMGTENKKLFFGSGTQLSVL.

Concerning this clone: At one boundary the junction diverges from the germline segment, which might be a read error. The genes are TRBV7-7 and TRBJ2-2; tentatively, D is TRBD2 (5 bases). The CDR3 totals 14 residues. Germline CDR1 and CDR2: SSHAT and FNYEAQ (reference sequence). The CDR3 DNA reads as TGTGCTAGCAGTCTAGCAGCGAACACCGGGGAGCTGTTTTTT. Protein sequence: CASSLAANTGELFF.

The genes are TRBV7-8 and TRBJ1-5, with D tentatively TRBD1 (6 bases). The CDR3 spans 15 residues. From germline, CDR1 is SGHVS and CDR2 FQNEAQ. V was pared by 1 base and J by 2 bases, with 9 bases between. Here the CDR3 DNA reads TGTGCCAGCAGCTTAGAGGCAGGGGGCAATCAGCCCCAGCATTTT. As protein: CASSLEAGGNQPQHF.

This clone appeared a single time. The V gene is TRBV6-5, the J gene TRBJ1-1; D is undetermined. Germline V lookup: CDR1 MNHEY, CDR2 SVGAGI. The CDR3 is 11 amino acids. The germline V and J ends were trimmed by 6 bases and 8 bases, with 10 bases remaining between them. The CDR3 reads CASSYAEEAFF. Written as DNA, the CDR3 is TGTGCCAGCAGCTATGCCGAGGAAGCTTTCTTT.